The sequence of this T cell receptor beta chain was determined in a study of T cells after yellow fever vaccination. This clonotype was seen at least ten times. CDR1 and CDR2 from the germline V gene are SGHVS and FQNEAQ. The V gene end was trimmed by 5 bases and the J gene end by 7 bases; junction bases not matched to a gene: 5. The CDR3 is 15 residues long. TCRdb called the 5' RACE reads again in MiXCR, with one record for every CDR3 protein. The sample holds about 68,000 distinct CDR3 sequences, about 6.5% seen once. Here the sequenced sample was CD8+ T cells sorted from PBMCs, taken approximately 40 days after the first yellow fever vaccination. J is TRBJ2-1 and V is TRBV7-8; 13 bases agree with TRBD2. This TCR was sampled from a man aged 18 to 30 who received the YFV17D yellow fever vaccine. The CDR3 nucleotides read TGTGCCAGCAGCGTCGGGACTAGCGGGGAGAATGAGCAGTTCTTC. Its translation is CASSVGTSGENEQFF.